This T cell receptor (beta chain) was recorded in a study of T cell responses to AZD1222 COVID-19 vaccine. Study observations and caveats: Nearly half of unique spike-specific TCRs reportedly avoided B.1.351 and B.1.1.7 mutated regions. Sampled repertoires all dated from after the peak T cell response. Among those given AZD1222, only 5 to 7 were seropositive at baseline.

The assay was immunoSEQ multiplex PCR, and TCRdb's table has in-frame clones only and misses some. The sample lists 100,000 or so clones; 88% were seen once. As regards this clone: As yet, its antigen is unknown.

The TCR originated in an adult in good health. Sequenced here: peripheral blood, sampled on day 0 of AZD1222 vaccination.

The CDR3 DNA is TGTGCCAGCAGTTACGATTTGGCCCCGAACACCGGGGAGCTGTTTTTT. Residues: CASSYDLAPNTGELFF. The genes are TRBV6-5 and TRBJ2-2; no firm D call. The V gene's germline CDR1 is MNHEY and CDR2 SVGAGI. Trimming removed 2 bases from V and 0 bases from J, with 10 bases in between. The CDR3 is 16 residues long.